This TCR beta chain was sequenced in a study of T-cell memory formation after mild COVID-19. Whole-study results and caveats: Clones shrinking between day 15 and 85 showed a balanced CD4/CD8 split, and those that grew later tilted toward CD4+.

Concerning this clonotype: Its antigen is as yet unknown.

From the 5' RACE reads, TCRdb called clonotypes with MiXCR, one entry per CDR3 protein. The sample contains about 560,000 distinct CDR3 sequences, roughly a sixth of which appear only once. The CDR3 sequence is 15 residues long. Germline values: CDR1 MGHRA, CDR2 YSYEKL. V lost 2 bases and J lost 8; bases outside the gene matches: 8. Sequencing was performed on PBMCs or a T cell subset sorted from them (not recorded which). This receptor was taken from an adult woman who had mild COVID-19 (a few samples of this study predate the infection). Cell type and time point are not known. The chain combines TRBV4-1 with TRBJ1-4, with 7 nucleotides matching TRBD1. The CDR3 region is CASSQTRQGLEKLFF. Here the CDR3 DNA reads TGCGCCAGCAGCCAAACTCGACAGGGATTAGAAAAACTGTTTTTT.